This passage covers 4 T cell receptor beta chains from one sample sequenced in a study of blood T cell repertoires in COVID-19. The data were produced by immunoSEQ multiplex PCR, yet TCRdb's version contains in-frame clones alone and is incomplete. The sample has roughly 200,000 clones; roughly 83% are singletons. The sequencing sample was made of peripheral blood. All receptors derive from a woman aged 40 to 50 with COVID-19, enrolled during active disease.

The chain is built from TRBV10-2 and TRBJ2-2; 8 bases are a match to TRBD1. Germline V gives CDR1 WSHSY, CDR2 SAAADI. This CDR3 is built from 13 residues. CDR3 protein: CASDRDFTGELFF. The CDR3 region has the DNA TGCGCGTCGGACAGGGACTTCACCGGGGAGCTGTTTTTT.

There are a few counts of this clone. The V gene is TRBV6-5, the J gene TRBJ1-6; TRBD1 aligns across 9 bases. Trimming removed 9 bases from V and 7 bases from J; junction bases left unmatched: 1. Germline V gene data show CDR1 as MNHEY and CDR2 as SVGAGI. This CDR3 is built from 12 residues. CDR3 coding DNA: TGTGCCAGAGGGACAGGGAATTCACCCCTCCACTTT. Translation: CARGTGNSPLHF.

The chain employs TRBV18 and TRBJ2-7, with TRBD1 matching over 9 bases. With V trimmed by 3 bases and J by 6 bases, 12 bases remained unmatched. In germline, CDR1 is KGHSH, CDR2 LQKENI. CDR3 length: 16 residues. CDR3 DNA: TGTGCCAGCTCACCGCGATCCGGGACAGGGTATCGCGAGCAGTACTTC. The encoded protein is CASSPRSGTGYREQYF.

The chain recombines TRBV5-4 with TRBJ2-7; D remains unclear. The V and J ends lost 0 bases and 0 bases respectively, with 4 bases between them. Germline V gives CDR1 SGHNT, CDR2 YYREEE (reference sequence). This CDR3 contains 13 residues. The CDR3 bases are TGTGCCAGCAGCTTGGGAGCCTCCTACGAGCAGTACTTC. Protein product: CASSLGASYEQYF.